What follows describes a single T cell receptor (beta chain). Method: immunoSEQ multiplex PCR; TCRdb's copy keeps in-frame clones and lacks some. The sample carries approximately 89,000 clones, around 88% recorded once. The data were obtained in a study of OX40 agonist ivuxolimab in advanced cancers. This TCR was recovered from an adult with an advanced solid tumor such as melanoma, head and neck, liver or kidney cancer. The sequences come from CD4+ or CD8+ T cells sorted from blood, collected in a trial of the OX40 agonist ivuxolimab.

CDR3 loop: CASSRGYQETQYF. The CDR3 coding sequence is TGTGCCAGCAGTAGGGGTTACCAAGAGACCCAGTACTTC. The chain links TRBV2 to TRBJ2-5; possible D gene TRBD1, 5 bases. The V end was cut by 5 bases, the J end by 0 bases, with 7 bases between. The length of the CDR3 is 13 residues. Germline CDR1 is SNHLY and CDR2 is FYNNEI.